The 5 T cell receptor beta chains below were found in one sample sequenced in a study of neurological immune-mediated disorders. TCRdb reanalysed the 5' RACE reads using MiXCR and keeps one entry per CDR3 protein. The sample shows 80,000 to 100,000 distinct CDR3 sequences, around 3.6% of them seen only once. Sequencing input: PBMCs. The receptors were gathered from a woman aged 50 to 60 with multiple sclerosis.

This clonotype was counted many times. This chain joins TRBV9 and TRBJ2-1; either TRBD1 or TRBD2 may fit D (6 bases each). Trimming took 1 base from V and 3 from J, leaving 14 bases between them. This CDR3 is 16 amino acids long. Germline CDR1 is SGDLS and CDR2 is YYNGEE. The CDR3 nucleotides read TGTGCCAGCAGCGTAAGGAGGGCAGGGGACTACAATGAGCAGTTCTTC. Residues: CASSVRRAGDYNEQFF.

The table lists this clonotype with many counts. Here the CDR3 reads CASSYVGQGPNEKLFF. The CDR3 region has the DNA TGTGCCAGCAGCTACGTCGGACAAGGACCGAATGAAAAACTGTTTTTT. This chain uses TRBV7-2 with TRBJ1-4, with D possibly TRBD1 on 5 matching bases. In germline, CDR1 is SGHTA, CDR2 FQGNSA. V was shortened by 4 bases and J by 5 bases, with 17 bases between the two germline ends. The CDR3 loop spans 16 amino acids.

This clonotype was counted many times. The V and J genes are TRBV28 and TRBJ2-2; D is perhaps TRBD1 (5 bases). V lost 6 bases, J lost 1 base, and 9 bases lay in between. There are 14 residues in the CDR3. Germline assignment: CDR1 MDHEN and CDR2 SYDVKM. CDR3 region: CASRGGQNTGELFF. CDR3 DNA sequence: TGTGCCAGCAGGGGTGGACAGAACACCGGGGAGCTGTTTTTT.

A word on this clonotype: A much larger clone sits a single nucleotide away, making a read error possible. The chain joins TRBV20-1 to TRBJ1-1; D call uncertain. V lost 3 bases and J 11 bases, leaving 22 bases between the germline ends. CDR3 length: 14 residues. Germline CDR1 is DFQATT and CDR2 is SNEGSKA (reference sequence). CDR3 nucleotide sequence: TGCAGTGCTAGCCTGGGAAAGACAAACCTTCGGGCTTTCTTT. Its protein product is CSASLGKTNLRAFF.

This clonotype was seen ten or more times. The chain carries TRBV10-3 and TRBJ1-2; weak D call: TRBD1 (5 bases). In germline, CDR1 is ENHRY, CDR2 SYGVKD. The CDR3 loop spans 14 amino acids. The V and J ends lost 11 bases and 4 bases respectively, with 20 bases between them. The CDR3 coding sequence is TGTGCCGTGGGGGACGTGGGCCTAGGCTATGGCTACACCTTC. Translation: CAVGDVGLGYGYTF.